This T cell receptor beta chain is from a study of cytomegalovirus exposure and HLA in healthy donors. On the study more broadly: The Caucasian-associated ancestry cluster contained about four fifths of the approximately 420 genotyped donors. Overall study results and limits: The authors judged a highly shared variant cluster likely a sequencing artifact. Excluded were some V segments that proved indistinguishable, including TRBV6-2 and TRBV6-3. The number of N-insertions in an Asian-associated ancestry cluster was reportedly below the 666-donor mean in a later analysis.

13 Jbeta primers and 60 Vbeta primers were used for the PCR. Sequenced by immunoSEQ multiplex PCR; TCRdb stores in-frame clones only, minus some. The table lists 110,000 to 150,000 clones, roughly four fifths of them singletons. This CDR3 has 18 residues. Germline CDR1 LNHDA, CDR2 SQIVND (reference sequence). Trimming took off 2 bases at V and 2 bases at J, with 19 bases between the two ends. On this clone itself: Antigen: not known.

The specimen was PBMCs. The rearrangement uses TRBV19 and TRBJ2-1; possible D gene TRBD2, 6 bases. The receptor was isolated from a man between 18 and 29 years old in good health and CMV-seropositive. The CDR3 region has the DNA TGTGCCAGTAGTATACCAAATAGCGGCAGAGGGGCCTACAATGAGCAGTTCTTC. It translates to CASSIPNSGRGAYNEQFF.